These 22 T cell receptor beta chains were all obtained from the same sample, sequenced in a study of blood T cell repertoires in COVID-19 (dated by TCRdb to 2020 to 2021). Library generation was performed with the immunoSEQ multiplex PCR assay. TCRdb took this table from immuneACCESS and kept in-frame rearrangements with V and J called. Such tables lack part of the clones; where checked against another copy, unresolved V genes explain under half of the gap, and the rest is unexplained. The table for this sample lists some 290,000 clones; roughly nine tenths of them were counted only once. The top ten hold less than 3.5% of the sample. The specimen sequenced was peripheral blood. These receptors came from a woman in her twenties or thirties with COVID-19, enrolled during active disease.

On this clone: Additional DNA sequences in this sample encode the identical CDR3. The chain recombines TRBV3-1 (or the pseudogene TRBV3-2) with TRBJ2-6, with 10 bases lining up with TRBD2. The CDR3 extends over 17 amino acids. The junction had 4 bases not matched to a gene; V was cut back by 3 bases and J by 2 bases. Germline V gene lookup returns CDR1 LGHDT and CDR2 YNNKEL (reference sequence). CDR3: CASSQGLAGAGANVLTF. The CDR3 DNA reads as TGTGCCAGCAGCCAGGGGCTAGCGGGGGCTGGGGCCAACGTCCTGACTTTC.

The chain joins TRBV10-1 to TRBJ1-5, with TRBD1 matching over 11 bases. Germline CDR1 WNHNN, CDR2 SYGVQD (reference sequence). Unmatched junction bases numbered 12, after V lost 6 bases and J lost 2 bases. CDR3 length equals 18 residues. The CDR3 nucleotides read TGCGCCAGCAGCCTGGACAGGGGGCGGGTCGGAGGCAATCAGCCCCAGCATTTT. Encoded protein: CASSLDRGRVGGNQPQHF.

V gene TRBV6-5 combines with J gene TRBJ2-3; TRBD1 is a possible D gene (6 bases). The CDR3 runs to 15 residues. Germline V CDR1 and CDR2: MNHEY, SVGAGI. V lost 0 bases, J lost 6 bases, and 13 bases lay in between. CDR3 residues: CASSYSPGERDTQYF. In nucleotides, the CDR3 is TGTGCCAGCAGTTACTCCCCAGGGGAGAGGGATACGCAGTATTTT.

V is TRBV15 and J is TRBJ2-5, with 12 bases that match TRBD1. This CDR3 spans 18 amino acids. The V gene end was trimmed by 1 base and the J gene end by 4 bases; junction bases not matched to a gene: 10. Germline values: CDR1 LNHNV, CDR2 YYDKDF (reference sequence). CDR3: CATSRVRPGTGGRETQYF. CDR3 sequence (DNA): TGTGCCACCAGCAGAGTACGGCCTGGGACAGGGGGCAGAGAGACCCAGTACTTC.

The V call is TRBV5-1, the J call TRBJ2-1; 9 bases line up with TRBD2. The CDR3 consists of 15 residues. J lost 4 bases, V lost 1 base, and 3 bases had no gene match. CDR1 and CDR2 (germline): SGHRS, YFSETQ. DNA for the CDR3: TGCGCCAGCAGCTTGAATGCGGGAGGGTACAATGAGCAGTTCTTC. Translation: CASSLNAGGYNEQFF.

This clone has only one observation. This sequence joins TRBV12-5 and TRBJ2-3; 11 bases line up with TRBD2. Looked up from germline, CDR1 is LGHNT and CDR2 is FRNRAP. Trimming at V came to 7 bases and at J to 1 base, leaving 4 bases not matched to a gene. This CDR3 comprises 15 residues. This CDR3 is CASALTSGGTDTQYF. CDR3 sequence (DNA): TGTGCTAGTGCCTTGACTAGCGGGGGCACAGATACGCAGTATTTT.

CDR3: CASSQDLNGGYTF. The CDR3 DNA is TGTGCCAGCAGCCAAGACTTAAACGGTGGCTACACCTTC. The chain recombines TRBV3-1 (or the pseudogene TRBV3-2) with TRBJ1-2; D is unclear. V lost 0 bases, J lost 7 bases, and 9 bases lay in between. Germline-derived CDR1 and CDR2 are LGHDT and YNNKEL (reference sequence). The CDR3 sequence is 13 residues long.

V and J are TRBV19 and TRBJ1-2; 12 bases agree with TRBD1. This CDR3 region has 17 residues. The trim removed 5 bases at V and 8 bases at J, leaving 15 bases unmatched. Germline loops: CDR1 LNHDA, CDR2 SQIVND (reference sequence). This CDR3 is CASSPNTPGQGAEGYTF. Here the CDR3 DNA reads TGTGCCAGTAGTCCAAATACCCCGGGACAGGGGGCGGAAGGCTACACCTTC.

The chain recombines TRBV3-1 (or the pseudogene TRBV3-2) with TRBJ1-2, with D possibly being TRBD1 (5 bases). This CDR3 is 13 amino acids long. From germline, CDR1 is LGHDT and CDR2 YNNKEL (reference sequence). Trimming removed 4 bases from V and 1 base from J, with 7 bases in between. The CDR3 here is CASSLTVNYGYTF. CDR3 coding DNA: TGTGCCAGCAGCCTGACAGTTAACTATGGCTACACCTTC.

The chain uses TRBV15 and TRBJ2-1, with D perhaps TRBD1 (5 bases). Germline V gene data show CDR1 as LNHNV and CDR2 as YYDKDF (reference sequence). Trimming removed 0 bases at V and 0 bases at J, with 9 bases between. CDR3 length: 16 amino acids. The CDR3 nucleotides read TGTGCCACCAGCAGAGAAAAAAGGGGCTCCTACAATGAGCAGTTCTTC. Residues: CATSREKRGSYNEQFF.

The rearrangement uses TRBV7-9 and TRBJ1-1; 7 nucleotides agree with TRBD1. The CDR3 totals 17 residues. V was pared by 1 base and J by 2 bases, with 10 bases of the junction left unmatched. Germline CDR1 and CDR2: SEHNR and FQNEAQ (reference sequence). The CDR3 loop is CASSLGALTGSNTEAFF. CDR3 in DNA: TGTGCCAGCAGCTTAGGGGCCCTGACAGGGTCCAACACTGAAGCTTTCTTT.

V usage is TRBV5-6 and J usage is TRBJ2-3; D gene ambiguous. CDR1 is SGHDT and CDR2 is YYEEEE in the germline V gene. The CDR3 sequence is 13 residues long. V lost 0 bases and J lost 6, with 8 bases in between. The DNA for the CDR3 is TGTGCCAGCAGCTTGGCCTCACAGGATACGCAGTATTTT. Encoded protein: CASSLASQDTQYF.

The chain links TRBV19 to TRBJ1-1; the D is unclear. Between the trimmed V and J ends, which lost 3 bases and 5 bases, there was a span of 7 bases. The CDR3 has 12 amino acids. In germline, CDR1 is LNHDA, CDR2 SQIVND (reference sequence). Here the CDR3 reads CASSIGYTEAFF. The CDR3 nucleotides are TGTGCCAGTAGTATCGGTTATACTGAAGCTTTCTTT.

The chain has TRBV18 and TRBJ1-5; 12 nucleotides match TRBD1. The V gene's germline CDR1 is KGHSH and CDR2 LQKENI. V lost 2 bases and J lost 0; bases outside the gene matches: 11. This CDR3 comprises 20 residues. CDR3 protein: CASSPSRDRGRGYSNQPQHF. CDR3 bases: TGTGCCAGCTCACCAAGCCGGGACAGGGGGCGGGGGTATAGCAATCAGCCCCAGCATTTT.

This rearrangement joins TRBV5-1 to TRBJ2-1, with 8 bases matching TRBD1. The CDR3 contains 15 residues. The germline V gene encodes CDR1 SGHRS and CDR2 YFSETQ. The V gene end was trimmed by 4 bases and the J gene end by 5 bases; junction bases not matched to a gene: 8. CDR3 protein: CASSDRDRLNNEQFF. The DNA of the CDR3 is TGCGCCAGCAGCGACCGGGACAGGCTTAACAATGAGCAGTTCTTC. The full variable domain, in which reference TRBV5-1 and TRBJ2-1 provide the parts outside the CDR3, is KAGVTQTPRYLIKTRGQQVTLSCSPISGHRSVSWYQQTPGQGLQFLFEYFSETQRNKGNFPGRFSGRQFSNSRSEMNVSTLELGDSALYLCASSDRDRLNNEQFFGPGTRLTVL.

A remark on this clone: Other DNA sequences in the same sample also yield this CDR3. The J gene is TRBJ1-1, the V gene TRBV30, with 9 bases lining up with TRBD1. The CDR3 has 14 residues. The V gene's germline CDR1 is GTSNPN and CDR2 SVGIG (reference sequence). The V gene end was trimmed by 0 bases and the J gene end by 6 bases; junction bases not matched to a gene: 5. The CDR3 DNA reads TGTGCCTGGAGTGTACAGGGGGCGAGGGCTGAAGCTTTCTTT. Translation gives CAWSVQGARAEAFF.

J is TRBJ2-3 and V is TRBV10-1; 9 bases are a match to TRBD2. The CDR3 runs 14 residues. The V segment lost 4 bases and the J segment 5 bases; nucleotides outside the gene matches: 4. Germline assignment: CDR1 WNHNN and CDR2 SYGVQD (reference sequence). CDR3 sequence reads: CASSVAGDIDTQYF. In nucleotides, the CDR3 is TGCGCCAGCAGTGTAGCGGGAGACATAGATACGCAGTATTTT.

The chain links TRBV5-1 to TRBJ1-1; 11 bases map to TRBD1. Germline V gene data show CDR1 as SGHRS and CDR2 as YFSETQ. With 3 bases clipped from V and 6 bases from J, the junction kept 10 bases outside the gene matches. The CDR3 is made up of 16 amino acids. Written as DNA, the CDR3 is TGCGCCAGCAGCTCTGGTGGGACAGGGGGTACCGCTGAAGCTTTCTTT. Its protein product is CASSSGGTGGTAEAFF.

The rearrangement joins TRBV2 to TRBJ2-7; 10 nucleotides agree with TRBD2. After removal of 5 bases from V and 1 base from J, the junction contained 5 bases not matched to a gene. Germline loops: CDR1 SNHLY, CDR2 FYNNEI. The length of the CDR3 is 15 residues. This CDR3 reads CASSPGLAYSYEQYF. The CDR3 nucleotides read TGTGCCAGCAGTCCGGGACTAGCGTATTCCTACGAGCAGTACTTC. Variable domain in full (rest from reference TRBV2 and TRBJ2-7): EPEVTQTPSHQVTQMGQEVILRCVPISNHLYFYWYRQILGQKVEFLVSFYNNEISEKSEIFDDQFSVERPDGSNFTLKIRSTKLEDSAMYFCASSPGLAYSYEQYFGPGTRLTVT.

This sequence joins TRBV7-9 and TRBJ1-2; 10 bases match TRBD1. Germline assignment: CDR1 SEHNR and CDR2 FQNEAQ (reference sequence). V was clipped by 5 bases and J by 4 bases; unmatched bases: 7. This CDR3 has 15 amino acids. The CDR3 is CASSQPDRGLYGYTF. CDR3 in DNA: TGTGCCAGCAGCCAACCCGACAGGGGGCTCTATGGCTACACCTTC.

The V and J genes are TRBV27 and TRBJ2-7, with 11 bases identical to TRBD1. V was clipped by 5 bases and J by 7 bases; unmatched bases: 4. From germline, CDR1 is MNHEY and CDR2 SMNVEV (reference sequence). This CDR3 comprises 13 residues. The CDR3 DNA reads TGTGCCAGCAGTCCGGGACAGGGGGGGGAGCAGTACTTC. As protein: CASSPGQGGEQYF.

The CDR3 DNA sequence: TGTGCCAGCAGCGTAGGAGTATCTATCGCAACTAATGAAAAACTGTTTTTT. Protein product: CASSVGVSIATNEKLFF. The V call is TRBV9, the J call TRBJ1-4; D is uncertain. This CDR3 comprises 17 residues. Trimming removed 0 bases at V and 0 bases at J, with 12 bases between. Germline-derived CDR1 and CDR2 are SGDLS and YYNGEE.